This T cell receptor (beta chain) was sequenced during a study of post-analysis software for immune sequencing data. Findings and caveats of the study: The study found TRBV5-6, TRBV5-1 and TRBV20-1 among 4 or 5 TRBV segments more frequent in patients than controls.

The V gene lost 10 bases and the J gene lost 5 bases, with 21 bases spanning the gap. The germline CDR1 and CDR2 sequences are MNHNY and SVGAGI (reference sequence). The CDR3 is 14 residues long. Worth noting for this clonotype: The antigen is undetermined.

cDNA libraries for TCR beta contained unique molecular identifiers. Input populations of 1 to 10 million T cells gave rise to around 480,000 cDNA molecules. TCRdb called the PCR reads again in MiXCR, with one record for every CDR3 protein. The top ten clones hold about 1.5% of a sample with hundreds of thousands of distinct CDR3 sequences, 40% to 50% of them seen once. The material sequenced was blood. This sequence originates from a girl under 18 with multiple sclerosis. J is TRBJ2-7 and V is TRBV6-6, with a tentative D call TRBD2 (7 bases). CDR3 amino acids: CATAWEGVQDEQYF. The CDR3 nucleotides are TGTGCCACCGCCTGGGAGGGGGTGCAGGACGAGCAGTACTTC.